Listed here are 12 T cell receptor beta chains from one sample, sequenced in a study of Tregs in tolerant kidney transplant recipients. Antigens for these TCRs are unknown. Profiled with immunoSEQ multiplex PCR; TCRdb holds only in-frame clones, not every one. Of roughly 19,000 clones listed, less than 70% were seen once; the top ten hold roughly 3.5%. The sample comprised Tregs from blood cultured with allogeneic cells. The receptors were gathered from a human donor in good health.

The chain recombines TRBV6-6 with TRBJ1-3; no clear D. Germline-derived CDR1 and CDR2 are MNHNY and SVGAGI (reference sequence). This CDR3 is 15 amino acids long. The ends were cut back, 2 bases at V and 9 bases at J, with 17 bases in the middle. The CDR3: CASSYRPYLSGTIYF. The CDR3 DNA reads TGTGCCAGCAGTTACCGACCGTATCTCTCGGGCACCATATATTTT.

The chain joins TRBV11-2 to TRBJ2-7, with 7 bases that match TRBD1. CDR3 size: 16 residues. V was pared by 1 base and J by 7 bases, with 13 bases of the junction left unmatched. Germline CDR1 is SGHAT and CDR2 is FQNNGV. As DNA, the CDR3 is TGTGCCAGCAGCTTAGTAGGGGGCAGCGCCCGAGGGGAGCAGTACTTC. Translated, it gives CASSLVGGSARGEQYF.

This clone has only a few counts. This CDR3 reads CASSSNSGTGELFF. DNA for the CDR3: TGCGCCAGCAGCTCAAATAGCGGGACCGGGGAGCTGTTTTTT. The rearrangement joins TRBV5-1 to TRBJ2-2, with TRBD2 matching over 7 bases. Germline lookup yields CDR1 SGHRS and CDR2 YFSETQ. J gave up 5 bases and V 3 bases, and 4 bases lay outside the gene matches. The CDR3 consists of 14 residues.

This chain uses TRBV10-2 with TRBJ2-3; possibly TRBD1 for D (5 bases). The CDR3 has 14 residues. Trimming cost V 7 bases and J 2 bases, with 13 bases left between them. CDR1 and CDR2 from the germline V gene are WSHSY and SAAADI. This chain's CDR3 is CASNGQGFTDTQYF. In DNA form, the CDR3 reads TGCGCCAGCAATGGGCAGGGTTTCACAGATACGCAGTATTTT.

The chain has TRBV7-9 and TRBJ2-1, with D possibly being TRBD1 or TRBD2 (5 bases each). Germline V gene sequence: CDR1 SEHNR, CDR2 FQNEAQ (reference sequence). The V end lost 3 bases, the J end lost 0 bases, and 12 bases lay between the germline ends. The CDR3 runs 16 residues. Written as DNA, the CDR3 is TGTGCCAGCAGCTTCCCGGGACGGAGCTCCTACAATGAGCAGTTCTTC. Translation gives CASSFPGRSSYNEQFF.

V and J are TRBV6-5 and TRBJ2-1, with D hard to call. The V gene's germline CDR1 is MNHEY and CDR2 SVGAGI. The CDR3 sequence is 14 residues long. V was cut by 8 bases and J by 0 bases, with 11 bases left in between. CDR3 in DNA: TGTGCCAGCCTTGAGGTAGGCTCCTACAATGAGCAGTTCTTC. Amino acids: CASLEVGSYNEQFF.

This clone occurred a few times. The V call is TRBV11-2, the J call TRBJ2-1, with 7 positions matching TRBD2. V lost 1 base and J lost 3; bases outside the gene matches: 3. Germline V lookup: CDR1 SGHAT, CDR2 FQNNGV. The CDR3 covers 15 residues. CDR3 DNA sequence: TGTGCCAGCAGCTTAGGCGGGGGACTCTACAATGAGCAGTTCTTC. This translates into CASSLGGGLYNEQFF.

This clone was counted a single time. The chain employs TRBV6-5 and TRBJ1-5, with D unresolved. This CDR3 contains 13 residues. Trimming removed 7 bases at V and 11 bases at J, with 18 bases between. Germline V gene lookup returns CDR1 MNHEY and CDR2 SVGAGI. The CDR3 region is CASTEPTGRTQHF. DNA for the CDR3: TGTGCCAGCACGGAACCGACCGGTAGAACCCAGCATTTT.

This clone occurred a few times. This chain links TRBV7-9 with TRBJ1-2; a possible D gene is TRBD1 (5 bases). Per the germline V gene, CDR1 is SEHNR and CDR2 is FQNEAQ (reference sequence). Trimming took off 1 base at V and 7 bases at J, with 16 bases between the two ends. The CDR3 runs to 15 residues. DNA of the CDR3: TGTGCCAGCAGCTTAGTGCTAGTCGGGGGAAGTGGCTACACCTTC. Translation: CASSLVLVGGSGYTF. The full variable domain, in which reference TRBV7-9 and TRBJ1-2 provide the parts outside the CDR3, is DTGVSQNPRHKITKRGQNVTFRCDPISEHNRLYWYRQTLGQGPEFLTYFQNEAQLEKSRLLSDRFSAERPKGSFSTLEIQRTEQGDSAMYLCASSLVLVGGSGYTFGSGTRLTVV.

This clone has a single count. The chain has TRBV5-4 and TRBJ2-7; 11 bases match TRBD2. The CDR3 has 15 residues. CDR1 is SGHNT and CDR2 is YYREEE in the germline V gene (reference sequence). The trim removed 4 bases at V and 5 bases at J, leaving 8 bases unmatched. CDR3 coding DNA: TGTGCCAGCAGCGTGGGACTAGCGGCCGCGGACGAGCAGTACTTC. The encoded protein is CASSVGLAAADEQYF.

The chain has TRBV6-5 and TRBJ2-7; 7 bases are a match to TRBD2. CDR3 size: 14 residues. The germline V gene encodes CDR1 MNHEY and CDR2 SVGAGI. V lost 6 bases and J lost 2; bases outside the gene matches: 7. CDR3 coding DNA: TGTGCCAGCAGGGGAGGGCTCCACGCCTACGAGCAGTACTTC. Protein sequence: CASRGGLHAYEQYF.

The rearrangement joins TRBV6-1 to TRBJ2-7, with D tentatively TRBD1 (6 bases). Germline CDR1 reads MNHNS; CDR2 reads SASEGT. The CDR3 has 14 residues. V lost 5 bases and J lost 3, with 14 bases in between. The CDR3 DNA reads TGTGCCAGCAGTCTCCTCAGGGGAAACTACGAGCAGTACTTC. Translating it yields CASSLLRGNYEQYF.